What follows are 2 T cell receptor beta chains derived from one specimen sequenced in a study of a mutant IDH1 vaccine in newly diagnosed glioma. Their antigens remain unidentified. Using immunoSEQ multiplex PCR, the repertoire was profiled, and TCRdb retains in-frame clones only, with some absent. The profile covers about 69,000 clones, with around 86% appearing a single time and roughly 2% taken by the ten largest. Time point in this sample: week 35, safety follow-up. Alongside topical imiquimod, each dose of vaccine comprised 300 ug of mutant IDH1 20-mer peptide. This material consisted of PBMCs, taken from a glioma patient whose treatment included an IDH1 peptide vaccine. Receptors were obtained from a man aged 25 to 40 with glioma.

Concerning this clone itself: Mismatch with germline at one junction end may stem from a read error. The chain links TRBV18 to TRBJ2-7; weak D call: TRBD2 (5 bases). The CDR3 is 14 residues long. Germline assignment: CDR1 KGHSH and CDR2 LQKENI. The CDR3 region is CAGSPEGDSYEQYF. The DNA for the CDR3 is TGTGCCGGCTCCCCAGAGGGCGACTCCTACGAGCAGTACTTC.

This clone occurred once. This rearrangement joins TRBV7-9 to TRBJ2-2; D remains unclear. This CDR3 is built from 12 residues. Per the germline V gene, CDR1 is SEHNR and CDR2 is FQNEAQ (reference sequence). V lost 4 bases, J lost 2 bases, and 2 bases lay in between. Here the CDR3 DNA reads TGTGCCAGCAGCTATAACACCGGGGAGCTGTTTTTT. Protein: CASSYNTGELFF.